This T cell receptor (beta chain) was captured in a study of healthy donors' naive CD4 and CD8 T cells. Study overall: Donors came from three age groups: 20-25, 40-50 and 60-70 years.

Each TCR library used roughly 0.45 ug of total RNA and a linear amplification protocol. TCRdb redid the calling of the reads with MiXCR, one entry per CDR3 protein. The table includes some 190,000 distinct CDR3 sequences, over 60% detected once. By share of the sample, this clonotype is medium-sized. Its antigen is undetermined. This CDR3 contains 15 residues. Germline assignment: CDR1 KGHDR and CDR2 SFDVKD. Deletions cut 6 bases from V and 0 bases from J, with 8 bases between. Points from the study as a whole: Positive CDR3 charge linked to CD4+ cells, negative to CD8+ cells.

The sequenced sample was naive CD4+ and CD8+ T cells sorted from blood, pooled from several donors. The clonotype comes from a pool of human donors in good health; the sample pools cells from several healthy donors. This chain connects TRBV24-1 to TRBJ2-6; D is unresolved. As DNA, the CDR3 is TGTGCCACCAGTAAGCCGGACTCTGGGGCCAACGTCCTGACTTTC. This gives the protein CATSKPDSGANVLTF.